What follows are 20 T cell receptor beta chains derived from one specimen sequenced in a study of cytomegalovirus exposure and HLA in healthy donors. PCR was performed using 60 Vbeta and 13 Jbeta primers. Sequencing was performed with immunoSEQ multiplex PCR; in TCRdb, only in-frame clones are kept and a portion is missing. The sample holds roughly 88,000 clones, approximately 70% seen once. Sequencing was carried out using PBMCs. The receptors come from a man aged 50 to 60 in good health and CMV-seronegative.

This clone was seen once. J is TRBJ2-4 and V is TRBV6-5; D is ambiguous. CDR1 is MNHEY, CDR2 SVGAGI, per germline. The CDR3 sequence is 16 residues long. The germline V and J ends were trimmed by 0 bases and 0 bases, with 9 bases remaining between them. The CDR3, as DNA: TGTGCCAGCAGTTACTCCCACAATCTAGCCAAAAACATTCAGTACTTC. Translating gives CASSYSHNLAKNIQYF.

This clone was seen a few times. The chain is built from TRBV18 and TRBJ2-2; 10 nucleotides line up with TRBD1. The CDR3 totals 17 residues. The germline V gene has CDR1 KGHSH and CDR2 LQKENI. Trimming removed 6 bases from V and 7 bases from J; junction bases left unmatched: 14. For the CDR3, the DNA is TGTGCCAGCTCGCGGACGGGACAGGGGACAGCTGGCGGGGAGCTGTTTTTT. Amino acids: CASSRTGQGTAGGELFF.

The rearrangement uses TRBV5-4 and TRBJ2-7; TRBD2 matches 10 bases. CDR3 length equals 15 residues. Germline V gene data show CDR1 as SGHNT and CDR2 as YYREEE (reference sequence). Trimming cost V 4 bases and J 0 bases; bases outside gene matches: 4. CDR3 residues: CASSRTSGRSYEQYF. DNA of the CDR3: TGTGCCAGCAGCCGGACTAGCGGACGCTCCTACGAGCAGTACTTC. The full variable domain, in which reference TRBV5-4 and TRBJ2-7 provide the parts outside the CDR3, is ETGVTQSPTHLIKTRGQQVTLRCSSQSGHNTVSWYQQALGQGPQFIFQYYREEENGRGNFPPRFSGLQFPNYSSELNVNALELDDSALYLCASSRTSGRSYEQYFGPGTRLTVT.

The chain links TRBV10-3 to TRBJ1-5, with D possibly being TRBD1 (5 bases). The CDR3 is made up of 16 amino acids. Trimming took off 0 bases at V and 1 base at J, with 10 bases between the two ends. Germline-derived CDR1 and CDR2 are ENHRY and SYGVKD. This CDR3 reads CAISESRQGSNQPQHF. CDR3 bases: TGTGCCATCAGTGAGTCGCGGCAGGGCAGCAATCAGCCCCAGCATTTT.

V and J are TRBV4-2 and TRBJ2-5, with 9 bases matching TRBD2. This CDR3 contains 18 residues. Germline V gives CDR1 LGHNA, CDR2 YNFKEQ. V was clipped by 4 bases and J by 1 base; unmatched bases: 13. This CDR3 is CASSLRGRARGGQETQYF. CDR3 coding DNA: TGTGCCAGCAGCCTTCGCGGGAGGGCCAGGGGGGGCCAAGAGACCCAGTACTTC.

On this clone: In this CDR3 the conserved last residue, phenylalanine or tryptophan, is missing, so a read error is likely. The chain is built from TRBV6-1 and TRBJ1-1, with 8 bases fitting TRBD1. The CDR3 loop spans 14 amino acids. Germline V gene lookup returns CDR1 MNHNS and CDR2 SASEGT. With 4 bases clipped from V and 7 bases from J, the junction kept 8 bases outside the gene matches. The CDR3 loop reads CASSARQGRGEAFV. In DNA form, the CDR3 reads TGTGCCAGCAGTGCCCGACAGGGGAGGGGTGAAGCTTTCGTT.

CDR3 sequence reads: CSVGPLGQGTYGYTF. The DNA for the CDR3 is TGCAGCGTTGGTCCCTTGGGACAGGGGACCTATGGCTACACCTTC. The chain uses TRBV29-1 and TRBJ1-2; 10 bases are a match to TRBD1. CDR3 length: 15 residues. Germline loops: CDR1 SQVTM, CDR2 ANQGSEA. Losses at the gene ends were 4 bases for V and 4 bases for J; bases not matched to a gene: 9.

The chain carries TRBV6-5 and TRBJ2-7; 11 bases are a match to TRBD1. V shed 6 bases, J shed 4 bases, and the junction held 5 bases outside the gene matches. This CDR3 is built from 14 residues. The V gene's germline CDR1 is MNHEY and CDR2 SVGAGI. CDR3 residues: CASSSDRGPYEQYF. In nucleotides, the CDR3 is TGTGCCAGCAGCTCGGACAGGGGGCCATACGAGCAGTACTTC.

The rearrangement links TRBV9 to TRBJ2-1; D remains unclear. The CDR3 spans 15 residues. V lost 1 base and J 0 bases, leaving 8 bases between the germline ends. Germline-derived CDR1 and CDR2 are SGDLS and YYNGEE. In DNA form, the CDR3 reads TGTGCCAGCAGCGTATACCCGAGCTCCTACAATGAGCAGTTCTTC. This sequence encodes CASSVYPSSYNEQFF.

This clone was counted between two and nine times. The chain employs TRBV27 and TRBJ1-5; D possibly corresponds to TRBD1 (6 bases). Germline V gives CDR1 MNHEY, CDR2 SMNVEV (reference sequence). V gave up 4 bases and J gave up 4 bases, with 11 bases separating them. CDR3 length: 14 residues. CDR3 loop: CASSSGVLNQPQHF. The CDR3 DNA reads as TGTGCCAGCAGTTCAGGGGTCCTGAATCAGCCCCAGCATTTT.

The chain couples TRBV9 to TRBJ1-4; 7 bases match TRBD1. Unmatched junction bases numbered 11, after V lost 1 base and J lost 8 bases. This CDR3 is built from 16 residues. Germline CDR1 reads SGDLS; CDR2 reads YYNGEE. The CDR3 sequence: CASSVNKGALGEKLFF. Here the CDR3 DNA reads TGTGCCAGCAGCGTAAATAAGGGGGCCTTAGGAGAAAAACTGTTTTTT.

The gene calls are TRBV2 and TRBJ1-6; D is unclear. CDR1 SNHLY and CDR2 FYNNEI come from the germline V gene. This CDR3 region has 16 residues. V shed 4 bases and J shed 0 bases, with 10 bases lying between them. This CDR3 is CASSGAQSSYNSPLHF. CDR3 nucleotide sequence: TGTGCCAGCAGTGGGGCCCAAAGCTCCTATAATTCACCCCTCCACTTT.

In nucleotides, the CDR3 is TGCGCCAGCAGCTTGGGAGGACAGAGCCATCAGCCCCAGCATTTT. It specifies CASSLGGQSHQPQHF. The rearrangement joins TRBV5-1 to TRBJ1-5; tentative D call: TRBD1 (6 bases). CDR1 is SGHRS and CDR2 is YFSETQ in the germline V gene. V was trimmed by 0 bases and J by 5 bases, leaving 12 bases between them. There are 15 residues in the CDR3. The full variable domain, its missing parts supplied by reference TRBV5-1 and TRBJ1-5, is KAGVTQTPRYLIKTRGQQVTLSCSPISGHRSVSWYQQTPGQGLQFLFEYFSETQRNKGNFPGRFSGRQFSNSRSEMNVSTLELGDSALYLCASSLGGQSHQPQHFGDGTRLSIL.

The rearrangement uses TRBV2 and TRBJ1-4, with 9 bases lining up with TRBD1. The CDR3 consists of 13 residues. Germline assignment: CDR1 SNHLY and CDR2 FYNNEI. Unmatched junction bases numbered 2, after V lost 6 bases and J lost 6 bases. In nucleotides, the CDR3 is TGTGCCAGCAGCCGGGACAGGGATGAAAAACTGTTTTTT. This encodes CASSRDRDEKLFF.

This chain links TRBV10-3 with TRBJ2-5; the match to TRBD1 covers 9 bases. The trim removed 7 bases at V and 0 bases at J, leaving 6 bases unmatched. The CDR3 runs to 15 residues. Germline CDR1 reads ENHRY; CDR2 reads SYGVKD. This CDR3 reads CAINPGQGHQETQYF. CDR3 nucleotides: TGTGCCATCAACCCGGGACAGGGCCACCAAGAGACCCAGTACTTC.

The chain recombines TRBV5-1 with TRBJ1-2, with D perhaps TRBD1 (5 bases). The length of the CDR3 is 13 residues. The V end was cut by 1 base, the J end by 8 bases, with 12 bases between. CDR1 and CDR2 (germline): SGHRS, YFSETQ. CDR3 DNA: TGCGCCAGCAGCTTGACTGGGGCTGAGGGCTACACCTTC. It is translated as CASSLTGAEGYTF.

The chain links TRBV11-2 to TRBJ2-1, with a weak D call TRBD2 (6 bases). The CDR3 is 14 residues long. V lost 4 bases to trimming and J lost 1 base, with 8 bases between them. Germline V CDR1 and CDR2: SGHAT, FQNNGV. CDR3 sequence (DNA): TGTGCCAGCAGCTCCCTAGCGTCCTACAATGAGCAGTTCTTC. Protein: CASSSLASYNEQFF.

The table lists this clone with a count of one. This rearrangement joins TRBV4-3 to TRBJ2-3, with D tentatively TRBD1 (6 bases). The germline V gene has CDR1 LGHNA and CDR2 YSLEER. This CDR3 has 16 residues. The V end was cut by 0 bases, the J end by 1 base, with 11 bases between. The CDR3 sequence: CASSQEPGHRTDTQYF. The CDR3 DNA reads TGCGCCAGCAGCCAAGAGCCGGGACACCGCACAGATACGCAGTATTTT.

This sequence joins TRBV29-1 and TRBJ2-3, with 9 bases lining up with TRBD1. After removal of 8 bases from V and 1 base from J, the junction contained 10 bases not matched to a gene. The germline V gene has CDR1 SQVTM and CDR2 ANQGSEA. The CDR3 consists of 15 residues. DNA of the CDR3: TGCAGCTACACACCGGGACAGGGAGGCACAGATACGCAGTATTTT. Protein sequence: CSYTPGQGGTDTQYF.

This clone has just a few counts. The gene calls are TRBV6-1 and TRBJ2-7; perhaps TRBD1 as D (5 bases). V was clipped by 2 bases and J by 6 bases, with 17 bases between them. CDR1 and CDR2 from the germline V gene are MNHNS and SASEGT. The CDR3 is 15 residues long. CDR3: CASSELGRGEAEQYF. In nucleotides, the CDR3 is TGTGCCAGCAGTGAACTCGGTAGGGGTGAAGCCGAGCAGTACTTC.